This T cell receptor (beta chain) was sequenced during a study of CD8+ T cells in alopecia areata. Study overall: After 6 to 18 months of tofacitinib, follow-up continued 6 months off drug. Treated patients received severity scores based on the percentage of scalp area affected. Study outcomes and limitations: Scalp data also include sequences from resident alphabeta T cells of normal skin. Mice showed clearer TCR sharing than patients did, a gap that was possibly HLA-related.

This clone has more than one count but fewer than ten. The target antigen is unknown. Treatment described: oral pan-JAK inhibitor, 5-10 mg twice daily. Germline loops: CDR1 SNHLY, CDR2 FYNNEI. The trim removed 2 bases at V and 7 bases at J, leaving 9 bases unmatched. The CDR3 loop spans 15 amino acids. It was cDNA, reverse transcribed from extracted RNA, that served as the sequencing template. Sequencing was performed with immunoSEQ multiplex PCR; in TCRdb, only in-frame clones are kept and a portion is missing. There are 180,000 or so clones in the sample; roughly 63% occur only once, and 16% lies in the top ten.

This chain uses TRBV2 with TRBJ2-5, with 8 bases aligning to TRBD2. This TCR came from a human donor with alopecia areata. The material was CD4+ T cells sorted from blood, obtained between weeks 55 and 65, from a patient treated with tofacitinib. The chain's CDR3 is CASSERTSTPGTQYF. The CDR3 DNA is TGTGCCAGCAGTGAAAGGACTAGCACCCCAGGGACCCAGTACTTC.